The present T cell receptor (beta chain) was sequenced within a study of blood T cell repertoires in COVID-19. Using immunoSEQ multiplex PCR, the repertoire was profiled, and TCRdb retains in-frame clones only, with some absent. Among about 280,000 clones, about 85% were seen once, and the ten largest hold less than 15%. CDR3 length equals 15 residues. Trimming took 2 bases from V and 9 from J; bases not matched to a gene: 4. Germline V CDR1 and CDR2: KGHSY, FQNENV. The chain carries TRBV16 and TRBJ1-6; 10 bases are shared with TRBD1. Material for sequencing was peripheral blood. The sequence was obtained from a human donor in a cohort sampled during active COVID-19. In DNA form, the CDR3 reads TGTGCCAGCAGCCAAACCGGGACAGGGGTTTCACCCCTCCACTTT. Translation gives CASSQTGTGVSPLHF. The full variable domain, completed using reference TRBV16 and TRBJ1-6, is GEEVAQTPKHLVRGEGQKAKLYCAPIKGHSYVFWYQQVLKNEFKFLISFQNENVFDETGMPKERFSAKCLPNSPCSLEIQATKLEDSAVYFCASSQTGTGVSPLHFGNGTRLTVT.